The rows below give T cell receptor beta chains drawn from one sample of a study of T-cell reconstitution after alpha-beta-depleted transplantation in children. TCRdb reprocessed the PCR reads with MiXCR, giving one entry per CDR3 protein. The data hold 200,000 to 250,000 distinct CDR3 sequences, with around 9.2% observed a single time. Specimen: PBMCs, mostly from graft donor cells, collected 360 days after TCRalphabeta/CD19-depleted stem cell transplant. Source of these receptors: a male patient aged 2-15 years who had a stem cell transplant for acute myeloid leukemia, so the T cells may come from the graft donor. CDR3s include the opening cysteine and the closing phenylalanine or tryptophan. Rows give clone size only sometimes, using once, few, many, or a class for an expanded clone.

j_gene | v_gene | abundance | CDR3aa
TRBJ1-1 | TRBV10-3 | many | CAISTNQGFVQAFF
TRBJ2-2 | TRBV12-3/TRBV12-4 | many | CAHDLGANTGELFF
TRBJ2-2 | TRBV29-1 | many | CSVLVTGELFF
TRBJ1-2 | TRBV5-1 | few | CASSVLQGSYGYTF
TRBJ1-3 | TRBV20-1 | - | CSASKGTTSSGNTIYF
TRBJ2-1 | TRBV6-2/TRBV6-3 | - | CASSPTLSRVYNEQFF
TRBJ1-5 | TRBV20-1 | many | CSARDGNQPQHF
TRBJ2-2 | TRBV7-9 | - | CASSLARAGGELFF
TRBJ1-2 | TRBV30 | - | CAGDRVPIDYGYTF
TRBJ2-5 | TRBV4-1 | - | CASSRGSVTQETQYF
TRBJ1-1 | TRBV20-1 | few | CSAASQRIEAFF
TRBJ2-1 | TRBV7-8 | many | CASSLGGQHNEQFF
TRBJ2-5 | TRBV12-3/TRBV12-4 | - | CASSLLGLAEETQYF
TRBJ1-1 | TRBV5-1 | many | CASSLYDTEAFF
TRBJ2-7 | TRBV12-3/TRBV12-4 | many | CASSLGLRRAYEQYF
TRBJ2-5 | TRBV5-1 | - | CASSSAGTGGVFETQYF
TRBJ2-3 | TRBV7-3 | many | CASSRLAGGLDTQYF